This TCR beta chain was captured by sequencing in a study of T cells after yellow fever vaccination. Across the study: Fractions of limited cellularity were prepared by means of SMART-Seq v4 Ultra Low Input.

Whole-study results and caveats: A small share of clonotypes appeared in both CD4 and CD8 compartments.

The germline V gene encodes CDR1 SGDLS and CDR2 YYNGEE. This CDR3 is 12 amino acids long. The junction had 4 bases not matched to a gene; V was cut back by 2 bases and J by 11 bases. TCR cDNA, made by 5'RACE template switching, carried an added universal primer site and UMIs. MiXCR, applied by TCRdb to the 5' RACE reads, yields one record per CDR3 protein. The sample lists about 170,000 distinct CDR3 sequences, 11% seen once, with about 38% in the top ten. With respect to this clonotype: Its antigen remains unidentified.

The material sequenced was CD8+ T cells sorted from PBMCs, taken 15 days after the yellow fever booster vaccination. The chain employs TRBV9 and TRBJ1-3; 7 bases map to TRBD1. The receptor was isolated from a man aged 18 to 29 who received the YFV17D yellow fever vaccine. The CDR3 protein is CASSVDRESIYF. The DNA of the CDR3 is TGTGCCAGCAGCGTCGACAGGGAATCCATATATTTT.